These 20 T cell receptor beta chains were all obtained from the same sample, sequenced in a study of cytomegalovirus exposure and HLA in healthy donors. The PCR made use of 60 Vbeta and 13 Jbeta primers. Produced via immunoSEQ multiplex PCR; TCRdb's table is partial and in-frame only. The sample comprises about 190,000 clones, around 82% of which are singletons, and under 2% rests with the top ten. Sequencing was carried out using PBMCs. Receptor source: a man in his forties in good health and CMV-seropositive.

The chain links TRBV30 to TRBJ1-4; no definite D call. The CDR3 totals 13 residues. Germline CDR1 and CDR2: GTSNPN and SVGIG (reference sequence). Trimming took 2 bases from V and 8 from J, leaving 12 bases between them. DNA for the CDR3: TGTGCCTGGAGTAAGAGGGCGAGGGAAAAACTGTTTTTT. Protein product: CAWSKRAREKLFF.

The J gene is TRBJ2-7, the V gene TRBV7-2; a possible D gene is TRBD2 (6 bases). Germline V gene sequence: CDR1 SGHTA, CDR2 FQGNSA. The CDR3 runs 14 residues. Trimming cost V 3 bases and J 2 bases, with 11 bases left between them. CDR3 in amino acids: CASSFRRDPYEQYF. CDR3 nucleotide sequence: TGTGCCAGCAGCTTTAGGAGGGATCCCTACGAGCAGTACTTC.

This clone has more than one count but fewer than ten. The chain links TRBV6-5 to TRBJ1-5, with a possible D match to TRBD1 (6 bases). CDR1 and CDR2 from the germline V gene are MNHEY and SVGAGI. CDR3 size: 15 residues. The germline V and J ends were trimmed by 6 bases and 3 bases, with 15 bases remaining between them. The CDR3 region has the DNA TGTGCCAGCAGCCCTGCAACAGGGTTCAATCAGCCCCAGCATTTT. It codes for CASSPATGFNQPQHF.

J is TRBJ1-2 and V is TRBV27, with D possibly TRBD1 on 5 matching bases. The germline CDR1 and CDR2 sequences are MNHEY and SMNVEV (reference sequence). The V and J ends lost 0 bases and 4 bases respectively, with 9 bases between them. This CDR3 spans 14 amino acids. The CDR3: CASSLSAGFYGYTF. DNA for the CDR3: TGTGCCAGCAGTTTATCCGCAGGGTTCTATGGCTACACCTTC.

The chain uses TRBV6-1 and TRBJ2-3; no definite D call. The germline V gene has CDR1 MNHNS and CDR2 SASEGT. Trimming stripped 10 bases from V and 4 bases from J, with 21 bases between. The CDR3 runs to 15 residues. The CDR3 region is CATRSSPPRSDTQYF. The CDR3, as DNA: TGTGCCACTCGTTCAAGCCCACCTAGGTCAGATACGCAGTATTTT.

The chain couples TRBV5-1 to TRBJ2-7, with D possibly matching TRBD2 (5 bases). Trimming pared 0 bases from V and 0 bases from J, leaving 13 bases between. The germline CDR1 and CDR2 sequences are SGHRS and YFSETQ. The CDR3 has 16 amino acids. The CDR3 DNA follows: TGCGCCAGCAGCTTGGAGTTAAGCGGAAGCTCCTACGAGCAGTACTTC. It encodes CASSLELSGSSYEQYF.

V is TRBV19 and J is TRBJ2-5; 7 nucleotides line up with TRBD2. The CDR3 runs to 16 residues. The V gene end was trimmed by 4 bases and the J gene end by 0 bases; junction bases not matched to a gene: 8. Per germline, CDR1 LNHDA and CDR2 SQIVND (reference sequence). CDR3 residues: CASSTRGAGYQETQYF. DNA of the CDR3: TGTGCCAGTAGTACCCGGGGAGCGGGGTACCAAGAGACCCAGTACTTC.

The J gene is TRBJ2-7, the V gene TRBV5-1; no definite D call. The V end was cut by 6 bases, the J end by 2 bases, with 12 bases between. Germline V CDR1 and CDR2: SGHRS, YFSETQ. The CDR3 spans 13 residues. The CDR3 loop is CASTSQVTYEQYF. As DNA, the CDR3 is TGCGCCAGCACGTCCCAGGTGACCTACGAGCAGTACTTC.

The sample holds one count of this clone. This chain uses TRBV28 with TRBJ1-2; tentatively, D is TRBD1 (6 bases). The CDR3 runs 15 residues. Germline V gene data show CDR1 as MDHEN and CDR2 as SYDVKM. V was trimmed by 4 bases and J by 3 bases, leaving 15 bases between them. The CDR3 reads CASSSPRGKDYGYTF. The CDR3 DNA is TGTGCCAGCAGTTCCCCCAGGGGCAAAGACTATGGCTACACCTTC.

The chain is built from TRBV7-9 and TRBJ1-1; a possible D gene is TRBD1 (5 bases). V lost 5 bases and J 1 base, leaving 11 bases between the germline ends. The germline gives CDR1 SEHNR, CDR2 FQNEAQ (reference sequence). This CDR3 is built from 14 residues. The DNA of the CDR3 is TGTGCCAGCAGCCGGGGAGGGGAGAACACTGAAGCTTTCTTT. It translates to CASSRGGENTEAFF.

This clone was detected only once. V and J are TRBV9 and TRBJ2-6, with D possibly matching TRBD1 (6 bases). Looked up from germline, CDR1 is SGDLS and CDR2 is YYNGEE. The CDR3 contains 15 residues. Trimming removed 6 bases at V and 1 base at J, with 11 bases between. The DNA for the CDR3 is TGTGCCAGCACCTTAGGGGGATCTGGGGCCAACGTCCTGACTTTC. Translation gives CASTLGGSGANVLTF.

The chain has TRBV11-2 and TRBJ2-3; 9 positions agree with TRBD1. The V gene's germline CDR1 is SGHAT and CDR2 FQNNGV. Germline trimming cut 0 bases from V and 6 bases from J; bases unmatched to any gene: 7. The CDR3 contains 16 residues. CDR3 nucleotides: TGTGCCAGCAGCTTAGAGTCAGGACAGGGGTGGGATACGCAGTATTTT. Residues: CASSLESGQGWDTQYF.

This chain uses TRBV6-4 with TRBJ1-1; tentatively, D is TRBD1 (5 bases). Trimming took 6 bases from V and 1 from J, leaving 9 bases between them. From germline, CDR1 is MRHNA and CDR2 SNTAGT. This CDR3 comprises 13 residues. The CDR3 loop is CASRKDRNTEAFF. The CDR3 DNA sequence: TGTGCCAGCAGGAAAGACAGGAACACTGAAGCTTTCTTT.

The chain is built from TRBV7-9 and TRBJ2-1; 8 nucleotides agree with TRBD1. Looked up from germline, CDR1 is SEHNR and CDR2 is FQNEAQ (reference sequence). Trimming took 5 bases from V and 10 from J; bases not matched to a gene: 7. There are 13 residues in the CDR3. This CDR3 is CASSPDRASEQFF. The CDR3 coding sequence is TGTGCCAGCAGCCCGGACAGGGCGTCAGAGCAGTTCTTC. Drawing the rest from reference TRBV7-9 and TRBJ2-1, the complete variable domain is DTGVSQNPRHKITKRGQNVTFRCDPISEHNRLYWYRQTLGQGPEFLTYFQNEAQLEKSRLLSDRFSAERPKGSFSTLEIQRTEQGDSAMYLCASSPDRASEQFFGPGTRLTVL.

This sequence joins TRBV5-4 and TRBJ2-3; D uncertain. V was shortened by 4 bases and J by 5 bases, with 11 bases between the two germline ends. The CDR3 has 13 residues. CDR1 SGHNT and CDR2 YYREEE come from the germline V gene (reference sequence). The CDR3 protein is CASSGELIDTQYF. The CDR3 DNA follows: TGTGCCAGCAGCGGAGAGCTGATAGATACGCAGTATTTT. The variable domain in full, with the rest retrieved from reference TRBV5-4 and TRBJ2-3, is ETGVTQSPTHLIKTRGQQVTLRCSSQSGHNTVSWYQQALGQGPQFIFQYYREEENGRGNFPPRFSGLQFPNYSSELNVNALELDDSALYLCASSGELIDTQYFGPGTRLTVL.

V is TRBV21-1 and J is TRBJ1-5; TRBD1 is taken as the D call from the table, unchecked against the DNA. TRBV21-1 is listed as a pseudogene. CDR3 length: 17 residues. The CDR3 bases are TGTGCCAGCAGCGCGAGGGACAGCGGATATAGCAATCAGCCCCAGCATTTT. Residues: CASSARDSGYSNQPQHF.

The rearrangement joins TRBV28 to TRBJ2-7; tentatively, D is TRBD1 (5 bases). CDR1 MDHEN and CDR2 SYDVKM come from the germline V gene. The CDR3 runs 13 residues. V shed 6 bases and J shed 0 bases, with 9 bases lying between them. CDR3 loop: CASSIDSSYEQYF. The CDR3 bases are TGTGCCAGCAGCATTGACAGCTCCTACGAGCAGTACTTC.

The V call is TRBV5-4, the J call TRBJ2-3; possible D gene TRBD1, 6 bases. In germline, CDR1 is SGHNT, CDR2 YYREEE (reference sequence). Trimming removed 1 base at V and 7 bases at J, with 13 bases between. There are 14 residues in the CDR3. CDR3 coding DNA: TGTGCCAGCAGCTTGTCGCACGGGGACAATACGCAGTATTTT. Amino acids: CASSLSHGDNTQYF.

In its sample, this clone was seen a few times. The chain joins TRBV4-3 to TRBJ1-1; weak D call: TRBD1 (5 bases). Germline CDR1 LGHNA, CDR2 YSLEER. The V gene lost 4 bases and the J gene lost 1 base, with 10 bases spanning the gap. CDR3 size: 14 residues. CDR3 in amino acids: CASSLSRGNTEAFF. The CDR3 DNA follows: TGCGCCAGCAGCCTGTCAAGGGGGAACACTGAAGCTTTCTTT.

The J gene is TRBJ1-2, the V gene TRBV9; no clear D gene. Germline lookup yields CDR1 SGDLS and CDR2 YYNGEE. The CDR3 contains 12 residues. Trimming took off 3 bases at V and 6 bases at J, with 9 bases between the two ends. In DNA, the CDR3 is TGTGCCAGCAGCGCCCGGTCCCATGGCTACACCTTC. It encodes CASSARSHGYTF.